The source of this T cell receptor (beta chain) is a study of blood T cell repertoires in COVID-19. Per the germline V gene, CDR1 is SEHNR and CDR2 is FQNEAQ (reference sequence). The CDR3 sequence is 17 residues long. The V segment lost 5 bases and the J segment 4 bases; nucleotides outside the gene matches: 13. Sequenced by immunoSEQ multiplex PCR; TCRdb stores in-frame clones only, minus some. The sample has more than 200,000 clones, roughly 91% seen once. The gene calls are TRBV7-9 and TRBJ2-1; 8 bases map to TRBD2. Sample: PBMCs or T cells enriched from blood (not recorded which). The sequence came from a woman aged 25 to 39 with acute COVID-19. The CDR3 here is CASSPRRASGLYNEQFF. The DNA of the CDR3 is TGTGCCAGCAGCCCACGTCGGGCTAGCGGGCTGTACAATGAGCAGTTCTTC.